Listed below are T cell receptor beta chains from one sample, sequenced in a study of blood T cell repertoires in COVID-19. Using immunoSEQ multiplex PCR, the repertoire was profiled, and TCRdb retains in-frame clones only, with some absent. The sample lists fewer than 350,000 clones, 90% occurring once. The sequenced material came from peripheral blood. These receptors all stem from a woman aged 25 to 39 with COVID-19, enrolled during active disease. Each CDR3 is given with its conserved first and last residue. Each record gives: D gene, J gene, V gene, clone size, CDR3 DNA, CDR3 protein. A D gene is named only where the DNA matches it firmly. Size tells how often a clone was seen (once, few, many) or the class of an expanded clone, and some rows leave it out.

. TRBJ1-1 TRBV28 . TGTGCCAGCAGTTTTGCAGGGCTGAACACTGAAGCTTTCTTT CASSFAGLNTEAFF
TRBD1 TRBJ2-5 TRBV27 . TGTGCCAGCAGTTTATTGGGGACAGGGTGGGGTCAAGAGACCCAGTACTTC CASSLLGTGWGQETQYF
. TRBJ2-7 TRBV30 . TGTGCCTGGAGCCCACTAGCGAAGGGGGTCGGGCAGTACTTC CAWSPLAKGVGQYF
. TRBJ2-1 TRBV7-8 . TGTGCCAGCAGCTTAGTGGGCGACTACAATGAGCAGTTCTTC CASSLVGDYNEQFF
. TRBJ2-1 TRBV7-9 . TGTGCCAGCAGCTACCTAGGGGGTGGCGGTGAGCAGTTCTTC CASSYLGGGGEQFF
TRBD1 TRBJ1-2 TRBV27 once TGTGCCAGCAGTTCCTCGGACAGGCATGGCTACACCTTC CASSSSDRHGYTF
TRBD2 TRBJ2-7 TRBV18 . TGTGCCAGCTCACCGGGGGGGGAACCCTACGAGCAGTACTTC CASSPGGEPYEQYF
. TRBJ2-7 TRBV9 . TGTGCCAGCAGCGTAGAACACGGCGGGCCCTACGAGCAGTACTTC CASSVEHGGPYEQYF
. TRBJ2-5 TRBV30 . TGTGCCTGGAGTGTCACCAGAGGGCCCCAGTACTTC CAWSVTRGPQYF
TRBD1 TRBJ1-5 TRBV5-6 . TGTGCCAGCAGCCGGGGACAGGGGCTTAACGATCAGCCCCAGCATTTT CASSRGQGLNDQPQHF
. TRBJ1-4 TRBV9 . TGTGCCAGCAGCGTAGGTTCCGGGAATGAAAAACTGTTTTTT CASSVGSGNEKLFF
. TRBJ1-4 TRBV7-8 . TGTGCCAGCAGCTTAGTCGGCAGGGGAAATGAAAAACTGTTTTTT CASSLVGRGNEKLFF
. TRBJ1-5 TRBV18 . TGTGCCAGCTCACCAAATCCTACAGGGCAGCCCCAGCATTTT CASSPNPTGQPQHF
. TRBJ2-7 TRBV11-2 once TGTGCCAGCAGCTCCCAGGGGGGCTACGAGCAGTACTTC CASSSQGGYEQYF
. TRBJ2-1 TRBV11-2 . TGTGCCAGCAGCTTAGGGGGGACACAAACTGGTGAGCAGTTCTTC CASSLGGTQTGEQFF
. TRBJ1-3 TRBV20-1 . TGCAGTGCTAGTCACAGTACCTCTGGAAACACCATATATTTT CSASHSTSGNTIYF
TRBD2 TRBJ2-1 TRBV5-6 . TGTGCCAGCAGCTTGTTGCGACTAGCGGGAGCCGGAATATACAATGAGCAGTTCTTC CASSLLRLAGAGIYNEQFF
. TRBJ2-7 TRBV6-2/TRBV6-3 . TGTGCCAGCAGTTCGAGTCCGAGGGCTTACTACGAGCAGTACTTC CASSSSPRAYYEQYF
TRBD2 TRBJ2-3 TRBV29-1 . TGCAGCGTTGAACGGGAGGGCCCCACAGATACGCAGTATTTT CSVEREGPTDTQYF
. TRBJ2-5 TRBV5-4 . TGTGCCAGCAGCCCTACCGGGTCCCAAGAGACCCAGTACTTC CASSPTGSQETQYF
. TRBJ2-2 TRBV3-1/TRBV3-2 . TGTGCCAGCAGCCAAGATCGCAGGATCCACACCGGGGAGCTGTTTTTT CASSQDRRIHTGELFF
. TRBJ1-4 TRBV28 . TGTGCCAGCAGTTTAGTTCGTTCTAATGAAAAACTGTTTTTT CASSLVRSNEKLFF
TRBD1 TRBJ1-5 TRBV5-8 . TGTGCCAGCAGCTCAGGAGTGGACAGGCGTAGCAATCAGCCCCAGCATTTT CASSSGVDRRSNQPQHF
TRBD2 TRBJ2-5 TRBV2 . TGTGCCAGCGCCCCCCTAGCGGGGGTGGGGACCCAGTACTTC CASAPLAGVGTQYF
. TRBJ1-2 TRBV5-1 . TGCGCCAGCAGCTTGACAGCCGACTATGGCTACACCTTC CASSLTADYGYTF
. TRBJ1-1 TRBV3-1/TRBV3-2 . TGTGCCTCGGGTTCGAACACTGAAGCTTTCTTT CASGSNTEAFF
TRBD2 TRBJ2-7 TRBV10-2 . TGCGCCACCTCCCCGGGGTCTAGCGGGAAATACGAGCAGTACTTC CATSPGSSGKYEQYF
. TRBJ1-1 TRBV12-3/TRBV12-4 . TGTGCCAGCAGTTTTGCAGGGAACACTGAAGCTTTCTTT CASSFAGNTEAFF
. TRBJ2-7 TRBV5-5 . TGTGCCAGCAGCCCCAACTTGTACGAGCAGTACTTC CASSPNLYEQYF
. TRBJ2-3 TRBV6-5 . TGTGCCAGCAGAAACAGGGTCGTATCCACAGATACGCAGTATTTT CASRNRVVSTDTQYF
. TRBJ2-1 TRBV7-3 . TGTGCCAGCAGCCCGAGGTGGGGGGGGCACAATGAGCAGTTCTTC CASSPRWGGHNEQFF
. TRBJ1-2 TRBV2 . TGTGCCAGCAGTGAGGAGCTATATGGCTACACCTTC CASSEELYGYTF
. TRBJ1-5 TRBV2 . TGTGCCAGCAGTGAACGAGGACAGCTGCCCCAGCATTTT CASSERGQLPQHF
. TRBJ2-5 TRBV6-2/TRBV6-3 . TGTGCCAGCAGCCCCCTGTGGACCCAGTACTTC CASSPLWTQYF
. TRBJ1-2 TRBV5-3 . TGTGCCAGATCCCCGGAGGGGTTATATGGCTACACCTTC CARSPEGLYGYTF
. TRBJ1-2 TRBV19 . TGTGCCAGTAGCATGAACAGGGCGTTAGGTGGCTACACCTTC CASSMNRALGGYTF
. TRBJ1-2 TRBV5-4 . TGTGCCAGCAGCCCCGACAGGTGGGACTATGGCTACACCTTC CASSPDRWDYGYTF
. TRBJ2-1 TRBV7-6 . TGTGCCAGCAGCTTAGTCACCGGTGAGCAGTTCTTC CASSLVTGEQFF
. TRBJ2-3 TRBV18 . TGTGCCAGCTCCACTTTAGGGGTGGGGACAGATACGCAGTATTTT CASSTLGVGTDTQYF
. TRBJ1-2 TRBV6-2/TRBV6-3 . TGTGCCAGCAGTAGTCTTCAGGGGAGCTATGGCTACACCTTC CASSSLQGSYGYTF
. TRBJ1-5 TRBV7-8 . TGTGCCAGCAGCCCAGGGGTTCAGCCCCAGCATTTT CASSPGVQPQHF
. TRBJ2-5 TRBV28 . TGTGCCAGCAGTTCCACAGGGATGGTAGAGACCCAGTACTTC CASSSTGMVETQYF
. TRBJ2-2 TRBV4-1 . TGCGCCAGCAGCCACTCCCCCGGGGAGAACACCGGGGAGCTGTTTTTT CASSHSPGENTGELFF
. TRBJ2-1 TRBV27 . TGTGCCAGCAGTCCAGGGATCAATGAGCAGTTCTTC CASSPGINEQFF
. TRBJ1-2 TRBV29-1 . TGCAGCGTGACGGGTAGTCCCTATGGCTACACCTTC CSVTGSPYGYTF
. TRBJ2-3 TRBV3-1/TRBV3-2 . TGTGCCAGCAGCCAGCCGGGAACCATCCGTTCGAAGCAGTATTTT CASSQPGTIRSKQYF
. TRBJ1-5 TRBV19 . TGTGCCATCTCAACAGGGCTCAGTCAGCCCCAGCATTTT CAISTGLSQPQHF
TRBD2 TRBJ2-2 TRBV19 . TGTGCCAGTAGTATCCTTGGGACTAGCAACACCGGGGAGCTGTTTTTT CASSILGTSNTGELFF
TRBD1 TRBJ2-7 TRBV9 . TGTGCCAGCAGGGACCAGGGGGACGAGCAGTACTTC CASRDQGDEQYF
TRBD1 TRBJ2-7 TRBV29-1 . TGCAGCGTTGAAGGGGACAGCACCTACGAGCAGTACTTC CSVEGDSTYEQYF
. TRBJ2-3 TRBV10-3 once TGTGCCATCAGTGGTAGAAACACAGATACGCAGTATTTT CAISGRNTDTQYF
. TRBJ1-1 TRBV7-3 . TGTGCCAGCAGCGAGACAGTGAACACTGAAGCTTTCTTT CASSETVNTEAFF